A selection of T cell receptor beta chains follows, all from one sample in a study of HIV-infected children after antiretroviral therapy interruption. TCRdb reprocessed the 3' RACE reads with MiXCR, giving one entry per CDR3 protein. The sample contains approximately 89,000 distinct CDR3 sequences, about 6.3% of which appear only once. The starting material was CD45RA+ CD4+ T cells from PBMCs, pooled from several time points, obtained from a donor given antiretroviral therapy, either interrupted or continuous. These receptors all come from a pool of human donors with HIV. Both conserved end residues are part of each CDR3. The D gene is left open where the match is weak. Clone size is not always given. Where it is, it says once, few, many or a class for expanded clones.

v_gene	j_gene	abundance	d_gene	CDR3aa	CDR3nt
TRBV28	TRBJ1-2	many	NA	CASSYRVGGYTF	TGTGCCAGCAGTTACAGGGTCGGTGGCTACACCTTC
TRBV29-1	TRBJ2-4	few	TRBD2	CSVEGLAGRIQYF	TGCAGCGTTGAAGGACTAGCGGGCCGTATTCAGTACTTC
TRBV7-2	TRBJ1-2	many	NA	CASSLGQEALYGYTF	TGTGCCAGCAGCTTAGGACAGGAAGCTCTCTATGGCTACACCTTC
TRBV6-1	TRBJ1-2	NA	NA	CASSEDRGVYTF	TGTGCCAGCAGTGAGGACAGAGGAGTCTACACCTTC
TRBV12-3/TRBV12-4	TRBJ1-5	NA	NA	CASSLTGDQPQHF	TGTGCCAGCAGTTTAACCGGGGATCAGCCCCAGCATTTT
TRBV14	TRBJ2-5	many	NA	CASSQVGETQYF	TGTGCCAGCAGCCAAGTCGGGGAGACCCAGTACTTC
TRBV6-6	TRBJ2-3	many	TRBD2	CASRIAGSTDTQYF	TGTGCCAGCAGGATAGCGGGGAGCACAGATACGCAGTATTTT
TRBV12-3/TRBV12-4	TRBJ1-1	many	NA	CASSFARNTEAFF	TGTGCCAGCAGTTTCGCCCGAAACACTGAAGCTTTCTTT
TRBV2	TRBJ2-3	once	TRBD1	CASQKGGAGTDTQYF	TGTGCCAGCCAGAAAGGGGGCGCAGGGACAGATACGCAGTATTTT
TRBV25-1	TRBJ2-7	few	NA	CASSEYWSRRIGEQYF	TGTGCCAGCAGTGAATATTGGTCTCGCCGGATTGGGGAGCAGTACTTC
TRBV6-6	TRBJ1-1	few	NA	CASSYHGVWAEAFF	TGTGCCAGCAGTTACCACGGAGTTTGGGCTGAAGCTTTCTTT
TRBV18	TRBJ2-7	many	NA	CASSPSGTSYEQYF	TGTGCCAGCTCACCTTCCGGGACCTCCTACGAGCAGTACTTC
TRBV14	TRBJ2-2	few	TRBD2	CASSARGGPNTGELFF	TGTGCCAGCAGCGCGCGGGGGGGCCCGAACACCGGGGAGCTGTTTTTT
TRBV27	TRBJ1-6	few	NA	CASRRGTDTSPLHF	TGTGCCAGCAGAAGGGGGACGGATACTTCACCCCTCCACTTT
TRBV12-3/TRBV12-4	TRBJ1-5	many	NA	CASSPYSNQPQHF	TGTGCCAGCAGTCCGTATAGCAATCAGCCCCAGCATTTT
TRBV6-1	TRBJ1-4	few	NA	CASSRTAGNEKLFF	TGTGCCAGCAGTCGGACAGCCGGTAATGAAAAACTGTTTTTT
TRBV9	TRBJ2-7	once	TRBD1	CASSVERGTGSPYEQYF	TGTGCCAGCAGCGTAGAGCGAGGGACAGGGAGCCCCTACGAGCAGTACTTC
TRBV20-1	TRBJ2-1	many	TRBD2	CSATPSGGPNNEQFF	TGCAGTGCCACACCCTCGGGGGGGCCAAACAATGAGCAGTTCTTC
TRBV5-1	TRBJ2-1	few	TRBD2	CASSSPGLMYNEQFF	TGCGCCAGCAGCTCGCCGGGACTAATGTACAATGAGCAGTTCTTC
TRBV18	TRBJ1-6	NA	NA	CASSAAGSYNSPLHF	TGTGCCAGCTCCGCGGCGGGCTCCTATAATTCACCCCTCCACTTT
TRBV29-1	TRBJ2-7	many	TRBD1	CSVGGSGTANYEQYF	TGCAGCGTTGGGGGCTCCGGGACAGCAAACTACGAGCAGTACTTC